These 22 T cell receptor beta chains share one sample of origin, sequenced in a study of high-grade serous ovarian cancer treatment subgroups. Tumor samples were obtained before definitive surgery or chemotherapy. Profiled with immunoSEQ multiplex PCR; TCRdb holds only in-frame clones, not every one. The sample shows about 10,000 clones, around 65% of them seen only once. Sequenced: tumor tissue. The origin of the receptors is a human donor with high-grade serous ovarian cancer.

The chain employs TRBV27 and TRBJ1-1; 7 nucleotides match TRBD1. This CDR3 has 15 residues. Trimming removed 5 bases from V and 2 bases from J; junction bases left unmatched: 8. Germline V gene data show CDR1 as MNHEY and CDR2 as SMNVEV (reference sequence). The CDR3, as DNA: TGTGCCAGCAGTCCGCTGGGACAGACAAACACTGAAGCTTTCTTT. This codes for CASSPLGQTNTEAFF.

V gene TRBV19 combines with J gene TRBJ2-1; D may be TRBD2 (6 bases). V was shortened by 3 bases and J by 4 bases, with 7 bases between the two germline ends. The CDR3 is 13 residues long. The germline CDR1 and CDR2 sequences are LNHDA and SQIVND (reference sequence). Written as DNA, the CDR3 is TGTGCCAGTAGTATCGGGGGATACAATGAGCAGTTCTTC. It specifies CASSIGGYNEQFF.

This clone is medium-sized by share. This sequence joins TRBV7-6 and TRBJ1-4; 9 nucleotides align to TRBD1. Germline CDR1 SGHVS, CDR2 FNYEAQ. The V segment lost 6 bases and the J segment 8 bases; nucleotides outside the gene matches: 7. This CDR3 spans 14 amino acids. This CDR3 is CASSGTGPLEKLFF. CDR3 DNA: TGTGCCAGCAGTGGGACAGGGCCTCTGGAAAAACTGTTTTTT.

This clone was detected only a few times. The V and J genes are TRBV7-2 and TRBJ2-1; the D gene is possibly TRBD2 (6 bases). Germline values: CDR1 SGHTA, CDR2 FQGNSA. Trimming cost V 1 base and J 4 bases, with 14 bases left between them. The CDR3 is made up of 16 amino acids. The CDR3 here is CASSLVFSGLYNEQFF. The CDR3 coding sequence is TGTGCCAGCAGCTTAGTTTTTAGCGGCTTGTACAATGAGCAGTTCTTC.

The V gene is TRBV5-8, the J gene TRBJ1-1; D ambiguous. CDR1 and CDR2 (germline): SGHTS, YDEGEE. The length of the CDR3 is 14 residues. V dropped 6 bases and J dropped 1 base, with 13 bases sitting between them. In DNA, the CDR3 is TGTGCCAGCACCCTGCGATCACAGAACACTGAAGCTTTCTTT. This translates into CASTLRSQNTEAFF.

The CDR3 coding sequence is TGTGCCAGCAGCCCCCATCCAGGCAGGGACGAGCAGTACTTC. Encoded protein: CASSPHPGRDEQYF. The chain joins TRBV7-2 to TRBJ2-7; D is possibly TRBD1 (5 bases). This CDR3 is built from 14 residues. V lost 5 bases and J 5 bases, leaving 16 bases between the germline ends. Germline lookup yields CDR1 SGHTA and CDR2 FQGNSA.

The rearrangement links TRBV10-3 to TRBJ1-1; D is ambiguous. Trimming took off 2 bases at V and 9 bases at J, with 7 bases between the two ends. The length of the CDR3 is 11 residues. From germline, CDR1 is ENHRY and CDR2 SYGVKD. CDR3 residues: CAISEGLKAFF. CDR3 nucleotide sequence: TGTGCCATCAGTGAGGGGTTAAAAGCTTTCTTT.

This clone is large (0.1 to 1%) within its sample. The genes are TRBV2 and TRBJ2-3; either TRBD1 or TRBD2 may supply D (5 bases each). The CDR3 consists of 14 residues. V lost 2 bases to trimming and J lost 1 base, with 7 bases between them. Germline-derived CDR1 and CDR2 are SNHLY and FYNNEI. The CDR3 DNA sequence: TGTGCCAGCAGTGAACAGGGACGCACAGATACGCAGTATTTT. Amino acids: CASSEQGRTDTQYF.

The genes are TRBV6-4 and TRBJ1-2; 8 bases agree with TRBD1. The CDR3 is 15 residues long. The V segment lost 3 bases and the J segment 5 bases; nucleotides outside the gene matches: 8. Germline loops: CDR1 MRHNA, CDR2 SNTAGT. CDR3 sequence reads: CASSDSGGQAYGYTF. The CDR3 DNA reads TGTGCCAGCAGTGATTCCGGGGGACAGGCTTATGGCTACACCTTC.

This clone was seen a single time. CDR3 residues: CASNYGYSNEKLFF. DNA of the CDR3: TGTGCCAGCAACTATGGGTACAGTAATGAAAAACTGTTTTTT. This chain uses TRBV7-9 with TRBJ1-4; the D is unclear. The CDR3 length is 14 residues. V was clipped by 7 bases and J by 4 bases, with 13 bases between them. Germline V gene lookup returns CDR1 SEHNR and CDR2 FQNEAQ (reference sequence).

This clone was counted a few times. The chain joins TRBV7-2 to TRBJ1-5; D perhaps matches TRBD1 (6 bases). Germline V gene sequence: CDR1 SGHTA, CDR2 FQGNSA. The CDR3 covers 13 residues. The DNA of the CDR3 is TGTGTCACTACGGGGGGCGGCAATCAGCCCCAGCATTTT. It encodes CVTTGGGNQPQHF.

As concerns this clone: Germline is not matched at one junction end, which may reflect a read error. The chain links TRBV6-5 to TRBJ1-4; D unresolved. Per germline, CDR1 MNHEY and CDR2 SVGAGI. The CDR3 runs 11 residues. The CDR3 DNA reads as TGTGCCAGCAGTGAAGGACCCTCCGCGACATTT. Its translation is CASSEGPSATF.

The CDR3 loop is CASSSDGGTGELFF. The CDR3 DNA is TGTGCCAGCAGCTCAGATGGAGGCACCGGGGAGCTGTTTTTT. The chain links TRBV7-3 to TRBJ2-2; a weak D match, TRBD2 (5 bases). V lost 4 bases, J lost 4 bases, and 10 bases lay in between. Germline lookup yields CDR1 SGHTA and CDR2 FQGTGA. This CDR3 has 14 amino acids.

This clone appeared a single time. At one boundary the junction diverges from the germline segment, which might be a read error. The chain recombines TRBV19 with TRBJ2-1; 7 nucleotides match TRBD2. CDR3 length equals 12 residues. Germline values: CDR1 LNHDA, CDR2 SQIVND (reference sequence). Here the CDR3 reads CASSLSGDPRIF. CDR3 DNA sequence: TGTGCCAGTAGTCTCAGCGGGGACCCAAGGATCTTC.

The J gene is TRBJ2-7, the V gene TRBV27; 9 nucleotides line up with TRBD1. Germline-derived CDR1 and CDR2 are MNHEY and SMNVEV (reference sequence). With 5 bases clipped from V and 6 bases from J, the junction kept 14 bases outside the gene matches. CDR3 size: 16 residues. The CDR3 coding sequence is TGTGCCAGCAGTCCCTACGCCCGGGACAGGGTGGGCGAGCAGTACTTC. This encodes CASSPYARDRVGEQYF.

The chain uses TRBV5-4 and TRBJ2-2; 9 bases fit TRBD2. The germline gives CDR1 SGHNT, CDR2 YYREEE (reference sequence). The CDR3 spans 16 residues. Trimming took 2 bases from V and 1 from J; bases not matched to a gene: 3. The CDR3 here is CASSLTSGRNTGELFF. The CDR3 nucleotides are TGTGCCAGCAGCTTAACTAGCGGGCGGAACACCGGGGAGCTGTTTTTT.

This sequence joins TRBV7-6 and TRBJ2-5; TRBD2 is a possible D gene (6 bases). Deletions cut 5 bases from V and 5 bases from J, with 15 bases between. Germline values: CDR1 SGHVS, CDR2 FNYEAQ. The length of the CDR3 is 14 residues. CDR3: CASSPWGVRETQYF. The CDR3 DNA reads as TGTGCCAGCAGCCCGTGGGGGGTACGGGAGACCCAGTACTTC.

The rearrangement links TRBV28 to TRBJ2-3; the D gene is possibly TRBD2 (6 bases). Germline V lookup: CDR1 MDHEN, CDR2 SYDVKM. The CDR3 contains 17 residues. Trimming took 6 bases from V and 1 from J, leaving 20 bases between them. In DNA form, the CDR3 reads TGTGCCAGCAGCCGACTTGACGGACTATCGGGCACAGATACGCAGTATTTT. Protein product: CASSRLDGLSGTDTQYF.

In this sample, this clone turned up a few times. V gene TRBV6-5 combines with J gene TRBJ2-2; 9 bases match TRBD2. Germline CDR1 and CDR2: MNHEY and SVGAGI. The CDR3 has 14 amino acids. The V and J ends lost 6 bases and 7 bases, in that order; junction bases with no gene match: 6. As DNA, the CDR3 is TGTGCCAGCAGAAGGCGGGGGGGCAACGGGGAGCTGTTTTTT. It is translated as CASRRRGGNGELFF.

The chain has TRBV4-3 and TRBJ1-2; D is undetermined. The CDR3 contains 13 residues. Germline CDR1 and CDR2: LGHNA and YSLEER. V lost 0 bases to trimming and J lost 7 bases, with 9 bases between them. CDR3 region: CASSQDRGGGYTF. CDR3 nucleotides: TGCGCCAGCAGCCAAGATCGAGGCGGTGGCTACACCTTC.

The table lists this clone with a count of one. V and J are TRBV5-8 and TRBJ2-7; weak D call: TRBD2 (6 bases). V shed 2 bases and J shed 11 bases, with 14 bases lying between them. The germline V gene has CDR1 SGHTS and CDR2 YDEGEE. The CDR3 has 12 amino acids. The CDR3 here is CASSLPLAWEYF. CDR3 nucleotide sequence: TGTGCCAGCAGCTTACCCCTAGCGTGGGAGTACTTC.

The J gene is TRBJ2-2, the V gene TRBV19, with no clear D. CDR3 length equals 14 residues. The V gene lost 6 bases and the J gene lost 0 bases, with 8 bases spanning the gap. Germline V gene data show CDR1 as LNHDA and CDR2 as SQIVND (reference sequence). CDR3 nucleotide sequence: TGTGCCAGTAGACTCGATGCGAACACCGGGGAGCTGTTTTTT. It encodes CASRLDANTGELFF.